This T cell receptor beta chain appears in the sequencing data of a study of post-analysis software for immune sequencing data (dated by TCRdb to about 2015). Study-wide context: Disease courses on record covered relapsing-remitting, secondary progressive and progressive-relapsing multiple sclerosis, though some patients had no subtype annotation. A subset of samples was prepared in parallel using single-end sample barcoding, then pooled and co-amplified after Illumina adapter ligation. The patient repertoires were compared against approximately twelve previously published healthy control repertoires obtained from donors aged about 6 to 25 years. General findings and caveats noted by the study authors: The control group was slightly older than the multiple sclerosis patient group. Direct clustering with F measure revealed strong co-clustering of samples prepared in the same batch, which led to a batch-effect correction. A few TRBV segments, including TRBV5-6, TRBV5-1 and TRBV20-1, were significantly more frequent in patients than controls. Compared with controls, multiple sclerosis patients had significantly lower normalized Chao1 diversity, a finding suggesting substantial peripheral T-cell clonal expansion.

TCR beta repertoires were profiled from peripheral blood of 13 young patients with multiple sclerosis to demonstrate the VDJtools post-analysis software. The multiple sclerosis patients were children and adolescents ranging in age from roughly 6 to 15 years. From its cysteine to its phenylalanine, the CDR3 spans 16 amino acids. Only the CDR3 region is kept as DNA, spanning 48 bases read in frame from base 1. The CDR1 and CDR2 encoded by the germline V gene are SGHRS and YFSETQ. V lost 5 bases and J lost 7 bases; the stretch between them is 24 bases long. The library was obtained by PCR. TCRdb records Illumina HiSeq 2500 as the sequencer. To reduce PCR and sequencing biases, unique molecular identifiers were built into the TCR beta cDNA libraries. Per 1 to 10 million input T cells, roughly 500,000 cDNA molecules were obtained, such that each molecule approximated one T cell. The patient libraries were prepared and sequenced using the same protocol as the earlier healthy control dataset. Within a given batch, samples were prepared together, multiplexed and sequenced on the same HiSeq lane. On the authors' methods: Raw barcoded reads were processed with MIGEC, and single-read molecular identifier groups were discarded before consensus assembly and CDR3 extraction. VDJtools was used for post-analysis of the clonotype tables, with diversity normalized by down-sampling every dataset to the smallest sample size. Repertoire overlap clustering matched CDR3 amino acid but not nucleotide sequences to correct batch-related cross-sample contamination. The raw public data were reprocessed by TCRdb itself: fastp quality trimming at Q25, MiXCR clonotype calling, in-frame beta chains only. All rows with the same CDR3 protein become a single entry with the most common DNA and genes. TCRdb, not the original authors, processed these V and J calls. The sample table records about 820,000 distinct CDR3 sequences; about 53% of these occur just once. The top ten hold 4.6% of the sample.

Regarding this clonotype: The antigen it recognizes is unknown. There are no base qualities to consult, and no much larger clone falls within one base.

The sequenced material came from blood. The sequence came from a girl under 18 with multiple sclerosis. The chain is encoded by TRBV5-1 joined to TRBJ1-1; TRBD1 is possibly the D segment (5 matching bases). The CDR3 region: CASRAVFGGAKGEAFF. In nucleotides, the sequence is TGCGCCAGCAGAGCTGTCTTTGGCGGGGCGAAAGGTGAAGCTTTCTTT.